Below are 31 T cell receptor beta chains sequenced from a single sample in a study of neurological immune-mediated disorders (dated by TCRdb to between 2018 and 2021). This specimen's time point label, interpreted: longitudinal time-point 1 (baseline). Library preparation employed 5' RACE. TCRdb lists the instrument as Illumina HiSeq 2500. TCRdb trimmed the raw reads at Q25, called clones with MiXCR and kept productive beta chains. Each CDR3 protein gets just one entry, which takes the most common genes and DNA from the rows behind it. For this sample there are tens of thousands of distinct CDR3 sequences; around 13% appear just once. Together, the top ten hold about 4.5% of the sample. The sample was PBMCs. These receptors all come from a female donor with HTLV-1-associated myelopathy (HAM/TSP).

V gene TRBV20-1 combines with J gene TRBJ2-5; TRBD2 agrees at 8 bases. Germline-derived CDR1 and CDR2 are DFQATT and SNEGSKA (reference sequence). The J segment lost 5 bases and the V segment lost 3 bases, leaving 14 bases of the junction unmatched. The CDR3 extends over 16 amino acids. The CDR3 DNA reads as TGCAGTGCTAGCCCGACCGAGGGACTAGGGGTCGAGACCCAGTACTTC. Translating gives CSASPTEGLGVETQYF.

This clonotype was seen repeatedly, ten times or more. The genes are TRBV20-1 and TRBJ2-7; TRBD2 matches 7 bases. Trimming cost V 6 bases and J 1 base; bases outside gene matches: 9. Germline V gene lookup returns CDR1 DFQATT and CDR2 SNEGSKA (reference sequence). The CDR3 consists of 14 residues. For the CDR3, the DNA is TGCAGTGCCGAAGGGGCTAGCGGATCCTACGAGCAGTACTTC. Translated: CSAEGASGSYEQYF.

This clonotype was seen many times. The CDR3 sequence: CASSLGTGGGQPQHF. CDR3 bases: TGTGCCAGCAGCTTAGGGACAGGGGGCGGGCAGCCCCAGCATTTT. The J gene is TRBJ1-5, the V gene TRBV5-5; TRBD1 agrees at 12 bases. CDR3 length equals 15 residues. J gave up 7 bases and V 2 bases, and 4 bases lay outside the gene matches. Germline values: CDR1 SGHKS, CDR2 YYEKEE (reference sequence).

This clonotype was counted at least ten times. The chain has TRBV27 and TRBJ2-2; the D is unclear. V was cut by 4 bases and J by 6 bases, with 12 bases left in between. The CDR3 contains 14 residues. CDR1 MNHEY and CDR2 SMNVEV come from the germline V gene (reference sequence). The CDR3 here is CASSSGRLSGELFF. DNA of the CDR3: TGTGCCAGCAGTTCCGGACGGCTTTCCGGGGAGCTGTTTTTT.

About this clonotype itself: A read error may produce the germline difference seen at one junction end. The rearrangement joins TRBV2 to TRBJ2-6, with D perhaps assigned TRBD1 or TRBD2 (5 bases each). This CDR3 is 15 amino acids long. CDR1 and CDR2 (germline): SNHLY, FYNNEI. DNA of the CDR3: TGTGCCAGCAGTTGGGACCGCCTTGGGACCAACGTCCTGACTTTC. Protein: CASSWDRLGTNVLTF.

This clonotype was recorded many times. The V call is TRBV5-6, the J call TRBJ2-1, with a tentative D call TRBD2 (7 bases). The V gene's germline CDR1 is SGHDT and CDR2 YYEEEE. Trimming pared 4 bases from V and 2 bases from J, leaving 13 bases between. This CDR3 is 15 amino acids long. This CDR3 is CASSREGGPYNEQFF. The CDR3 bases are TGTGCCAGCAGCAGAGAGGGGGGGCCCTACAATGAGCAGTTCTTC.

This clonotype was counted many times. In DNA form, the CDR3 reads TGTGCCAGCAGCTCTGGGCGGTGGCCGACCGGGGCCAACGTCCTGACTTTC. It is translated as CASSSGRWPTGANVLTF. The chain has TRBV5-6 and TRBJ2-6; no definite D call. CDR3 length: 17 residues. Germline assignment: CDR1 SGHDT and CDR2 YYEEEE. Trimming left V 3 bases short and J 4 bases short, with 17 bases between.

Remarks on this clonotype: This may arise from a read error, as a much more abundant clone is one base away. The chain combines TRBV5-1 with TRBJ1-2; TRBD1 agrees at 12 bases. The germline V gene has CDR1 SGHRS and CDR2 YFSETQ. The CDR3 covers 14 residues. The CDR3 reads CGSSLGQGAFGYTF. The CDR3 region has the DNA TGCGGCAGCAGCTTGGGACAGGGGGCTTTTGGCTACACCTTC.

This clonotype has only a few counts. This sequence joins TRBV5-4 and TRBJ2-6; D is unclear. CDR3 length: 17 amino acids. Germline V CDR1 and CDR2: SGHNT, YYREEE (reference sequence). V lost 0 bases, J lost 0 bases, and 10 bases lay in between. The CDR3 sequence is CASSLELGYSGANVLTF. The CDR3 DNA is TGTGCCAGCAGCTTGGAGTTAGGGTACTCTGGGGCCAACGTCCTGACTTTC.

A few counts support this clonotype. The J gene is TRBJ2-3, the V gene TRBV24-1; perhaps TRBD2 as D (5 bases). The CDR3 extends over 14 amino acids. The germline V and J ends were trimmed by 3 bases and 7 bases, with 13 bases remaining between them. CDR1 KGHDR and CDR2 SFDVKD come from the germline V gene. As DNA, the CDR3 is TGTGCCACCAGTGATAGCGGACTTATCCATACGCAGTATTTT. This gives the protein CATSDSGLIHTQYF.

For this clonotype: A much larger clone is a single base away; this may be a read error. The chain uses TRBV6-6 and TRBJ2-3; 8 nucleotides agree with TRBD1. CDR1 is MNHNY, CDR2 SVGAGI, per germline (reference sequence). The CDR3 has 15 amino acids. V shed 10 bases and J 1 base; nucleotides not matched to a gene: 10. The CDR3 reads CAISQTGVGTDTQYF. Here the CDR3 DNA reads TGTGCCATCAGCCAGACAGGGGTTGGCACAGATACGCAGTATTTT.

This clonotype was found many times. This sequence joins TRBV9 and TRBJ1-1; the D gene is possibly TRBD1 (5 bases). The CDR3 spans 13 residues. Germline V gene data show CDR1 as SGDLS and CDR2 as YYNGEE. Trimming stripped 4 bases from V and 1 base from J, with 8 bases between. Written as DNA, the CDR3 is TGTGCCAGCAGCCGGGACGGGAACACTGAAGCTTTCTTT. This sequence encodes CASSRDGNTEAFF.

This clonotype was detected many times. The chain recombines TRBV5-1 with TRBJ2-1; D tentatively fits TRBD1 or TRBD2 (5 bases each). The CDR3 runs to 15 residues. Germline V CDR1 and CDR2: SGHRS, YFSETQ. Trimming left V 4 bases short and J 5 bases short, with 16 bases between. The CDR3 DNA sequence: TGCGCCAGCAGCGGTGAGGGACGGAGAGACAATGAGCAGTTCTTC. It yields the protein CASSGEGRRDNEQFF.

This clonotype was detected many times. The chain recombines TRBV25-1 with TRBJ2-3; D not resolved. With 0 bases removed from V and 0 bases from J, the gap between germline ends came to 13 bases. Germline CDR1 and CDR2: MGHDK and SYGVNS. CDR3 length equals 17 residues. CDR3 nucleotide sequence: TGTGCCAGCAGTGAATATCTAACGGAACGTAGCACAGATACGCAGTATTTT. As protein: CASSEYLTERSTDTQYF.

This clonotype was seen many times. The V call is TRBV7-2, the J call TRBJ1-3; no firm D call. Germline V CDR1 and CDR2: SGHTA, FQGNSA. Trimming removed 5 bases from V and 0 bases from J, with 11 bases in between. The CDR3 extends over 15 amino acids. The chain's CDR3 is CASSLPPGSGNTIYF. The DNA of the CDR3 is TGTGCCAGCAGCCTCCCCCCTGGCTCTGGAAACACCATATATTTT.

The table lists this clonotype with many counts. The junction and the germline gene differ at one end; a read error may be behind it. The chain uses TRBV15 and TRBJ2-2; D is uncertain. Germline V gene sequence: CDR1 LNHNV, CDR2 YYDKDF (reference sequence). This CDR3 contains 15 residues. In DNA, the CDR3 is TGTGCTACCAGCAGAGAGCCCGTTAATACCGGGGAGCTGTTTTTT. Translated, it gives CATSREPVNTGELFF.

On this clonotype itself: A much larger clone lies one base from this, so it may be a read error. V and J are TRBV12-3 or TRBV12-4 and TRBJ2-3; 7 nucleotides line up with TRBD1. The CDR3 loop spans 12 amino acids. Trimming cost V 8 bases and J 4 bases; bases outside gene matches: 3. For the CDR3, the DNA is TGTGCCAGCGGGACAGACGCAGATACGCAGTATTTT. This codes for CASGTDADTQYF.

The sample holds many counts of this clonotype. The J gene is TRBJ2-1, the V gene TRBV10-3, with unresolved D. The CDR3 covers 13 residues. The germline gives CDR1 ENHRY, CDR2 SYGVKD. The CDR3 region has the DNA TGTGCACTCGAGGATCCCACCTACAATGAGCAGTTCTTC. It encodes CALEDPTYNEQFF.

There are many counts of this clonotype. V is TRBV5-8 and J is TRBJ1-5; TRBD1 might be the D (6 bases). V was shortened by 5 bases and J by 4 bases, with 16 bases between the two germline ends. Per the germline V gene, CDR1 is SGHTS and CDR2 is YDEGEE. The CDR3 runs 15 residues. In DNA, the CDR3 is TGTGCCAGCAGTTCCAGGGGTTTTTCAAATCAGCCCCAGCATTTT. The encoded protein is CASSSRGFSNQPQHF.

The chain combines TRBV7-6 with TRBJ2-5; 10 bases align to TRBD2. Trimming removed 4 bases from V and 5 bases from J; junction bases left unmatched: 10. Germline lookup yields CDR1 SGHVS and CDR2 FNYEAQ. The CDR3 extends over 16 amino acids. The CDR3 sequence: CASSSPGGLAKETQYF. In nucleotides, the CDR3 is TGTGCCAGCAGCTCCCCGGGGGGACTAGCGAAGGAGACCCAGTACTTC.

This clonotype was found many times. The chain has TRBV7-2 and TRBJ2-3; TRBD2 aligns across 8 bases. Germline V gene data show CDR1 as SGHTA and CDR2 as FQGNSA. V was clipped by 4 bases and J by 5 bases; unmatched bases: 11. The CDR3 runs to 16 residues. In DNA, the CDR3 is TGTGCCAGCAGCTGGCGGGGGGACCCGTACCTAGATACGCAGTATTTT. Protein product: CASSWRGDPYLDTQYF.

This sequence joins TRBV3-1 and TRBJ2-1; TRBD2 agrees at 7 bases. The germline gives CDR1 LGHDT, CDR2 YNNKEL (reference sequence). The CDR3 length is 15 residues. Trimming took 2 bases from V and 2 from J; bases not matched to a gene: 3. The CDR3 reads CASSQRGGTYNEQFF. CDR3 DNA: TGTGCCAGCAGCCAACGCGGGGGAACCTACAATGAGCAGTTCTTC.

This clonotype has a count of ten or more. The rearrangement uses TRBV28 and TRBJ2-1; D possibly matches TRBD1 or TRBD2 (5 bases each). This CDR3 has 12 amino acids. Trimming took 6 bases from V and 16 from J, leaving 19 bases between them. Looked up from germline, CDR1 is MDHEN and CDR2 is SYDVKM. The CDR3: CASSSSGTTPFF. CDR3 sequence (DNA): TGTGCCAGCAGCTCCTCCGGGACCACCCCTTTCTTC. Based on the CDR3 plus reference TRBV28 and TRBJ2-1, the full variable domain is DVKVTQSSRYLVKRTGEKVFLECVQDMDHENMFWYRQDPGLGLRLIYFSYDVKMKEKGDIPEGYSVSREKKERFSLILESASTNQTSMYLCASSSSGTTPFFGPGTRLTVL.

This clonotype is classed as medium-sized (0.01 to 0.1%). The chain recombines TRBV7-9 with TRBJ1-6; 7 nucleotides match TRBD1. J was trimmed by 5 bases and V by 5 bases; bases with no gene match: 6. The CDR3 spans 15 residues. Germline V gene lookup returns CDR1 SEHNR and CDR2 FQNEAQ (reference sequence). Here the CDR3 reads CASSRGTDDNSPLHF. Here the CDR3 DNA reads TGTGCCAGCAGCCGTGGGACAGATGATAATTCACCCCTCCACTTT.

CDR3 nucleotide sequence: TGTGCCAGCAGCTCCCCGACAGTCTTCACCGGGGAGCTGTTTTTT. Translated: CASSSPTVFTGELFF. The rearrangement joins TRBV11-1 to TRBJ2-2; a weak D match, TRBD1 (5 bases). Germline CDR1 reads SGHAT; CDR2 reads FQDESV (reference sequence). This CDR3 contains 15 residues. V gave up 4 bases and J gave up 4 bases, with 13 bases separating them.

This clonotype occurred many times. V is TRBV4-1 and J is TRBJ2-7, with 9 bases lining up with TRBD1. The junction had 11 bases not matched to a gene; V was cut back by 4 bases and J by 4 bases. The length of the CDR3 is 16 residues. Germline loops: CDR1 MGHRA, CDR2 YSYEKL. CDR3 bases: TGCGCCAGCAGCCCTGGACAGGGGAGTTTAATGTACGAGCAGTACTTC. This translates into CASSPGQGSLMYEQYF.

This clonotype has at least ten counts. The chain has TRBV7-9 and TRBJ2-7; tentative D call: TRBD2 (5 bases). This CDR3 comprises 12 residues. Germline CDR1 is SEHNR and CDR2 is FQNEAQ (reference sequence). The V and J ends lost 5 bases and 6 bases respectively, with 11 bases between them. CDR3 amino acids: CASSPNGVEQYF. The CDR3 DNA follows: TGTGCCAGCAGCCCCAACGGGGTCGAGCAGTACTTC.

As to this clonotype: A much larger clone differs from this one at a single base, so this may be a read error. CDR3 DNA: TGTGTCAGCAGTTTGCGGGCGAGCTACGAGCAGTACTTC. Amino acids: CVSSLRASYEQYF. The V call is TRBV28, the J call TRBJ2-7; D possibly corresponds to TRBD2 (5 bases). CDR3 length equals 13 residues. The germline CDR1 and CDR2 sequences are MDHEN and SYDVKM.

This clonotype was detected ten times or more. This chain uses TRBV20-1 with TRBJ2-7; a weak D match, TRBD2 (5 bases). With 4 bases removed from V and 2 bases from J, the gap between germline ends came to 12 bases. This CDR3 contains 13 residues. CDR1 and CDR2 (germline): DFQATT, SNEGSKA (reference sequence). This chain's CDR3 is CSATSLGAYEQYF. The DNA of the CDR3 is TGCAGTGCTACTAGCTTGGGCGCCTACGAGCAGTACTTC.

This sequence joins TRBV20-1 and TRBJ2-4; a possible D gene is TRBD1 (5 bases). This CDR3 is 16 amino acids long. Germline V gene sequence: CDR1 DFQATT, CDR2 SNEGSKA (reference sequence). The V end lost 3 bases, the J end lost 2 bases, and 17 bases lay between the germline ends. CDR3 bases: TGCAGTGCTAGCAAACCAGGGTCAAAGACCAAAAACATTCAGTACTTC. Translating it yields CSASKPGSKTKNIQYF.

The sample holds many counts of this clonotype. V usage is TRBV5-1 and J usage is TRBJ2-7, with D perhaps matching TRBD1 (5 bases). The CDR3 covers 13 residues. V lost 4 bases, J lost 1 base, and 9 bases lay in between. Per germline, CDR1 SGHRS and CDR2 YFSETQ. The CDR3 DNA reads TGCGCCAGCAGCGTGGACATTTCCTACGAGCAGTACTTC. It specifies CASSVDISYEQYF.